Listed here are 32 T cell receptor beta chains from one sample, sequenced in a study of cytomegalovirus exposure and HLA in healthy donors. Assay: immunoSEQ multiplex PCR; the TCRdb copy retains only in-frame clones and omits some. The sample has roughly 50,000 clones, roughly nine tenths seen once. Sequencing was carried out using PBMCs. Every receptor here comes from a man between 18 and 35 years old in good health and CMV-seronegative.

The J gene is TRBJ1-3, the V gene TRBV5-1; D not certain. CDR3 length: 14 amino acids. The germline V and J ends were trimmed by 4 bases and 3 bases, with 11 bases remaining between them. The V gene's germline CDR1 is SGHRS and CDR2 YFSETQ. The CDR3 coding sequence is TGCGCCAGCAGCCCGGGGATGGATGGAAACACCATATATTTT. Protein: CASSPGMDGNTIYF.

This sequence joins TRBV27 and TRBJ1-2, with TRBD1 matching 8 bases. Germline values: CDR1 MNHEY, CDR2 SMNVEV (reference sequence). Losses at the gene ends were 0 bases for V and 4 bases for J; bases not matched to a gene: 1. This CDR3 is 14 amino acids long. In DNA, the CDR3 is TGTGCCAGCAGTTTATCAGGGACAGGCTATGGCTACACCTTC. Translating it yields CASSLSGTGYGYTF.

The chain joins TRBV5-3 to TRBJ2-3; 9 bases are shared with TRBD2. TRBV5-3 is reported as an ORF; its role is uncertain. The CDR3 spans 14 residues. With V trimmed by 0 bases and J by 11 bases, 7 bases remained unmatched. In nucleotides, the CDR3 is TGTGCCAGAAGCTTGGCATTAGCGGGAGTTGGGCAGTATTTT. It is translated as CARSLALAGVGQYF.

V usage is TRBV27 and J usage is TRBJ2-5, with D possibly being TRBD2 (6 bases). The CDR3 consists of 14 residues. CDR1 is MNHEY, CDR2 SMNVEV, per germline (reference sequence). Trimming shortened V by 6 bases and J by 4 bases, and 15 bases separated the two germline ends. The CDR3 DNA sequence: TGTGCCAGCAGCTTCGGGGGTAGCCTAGAGACCCAGTACTTC. It encodes CASSFGGSLETQYF.

V is TRBV19 and J is TRBJ1-5; D not resolved. V lost 7 bases to trimming and J lost 8 bases, with 12 bases between them. The CDR3 contains 12 residues. Germline-derived CDR1 and CDR2 are LNHDA and SQIVND (reference sequence). In DNA form, the CDR3 reads TGTGCCAGTACCGACGGAGGGAAGCCCCAGCATTTT. The encoded protein is CASTDGGKPQHF.

The V gene is TRBV7-9, the J gene TRBJ2-3; 9 nucleotides agree with TRBD2. Germline CDR1 reads SEHNR; CDR2 reads FQNEAQ (reference sequence). The CDR3 has 17 amino acids. Germline trimming cut 3 bases from V and 0 bases from J; bases unmatched to any gene: 7. DNA for the CDR3: TGTGCCAGCAGCTTCTCAAGCGGGAGGATCAGCACAGATACGCAGTATTTT. This sequence encodes CASSFSSGRISTDTQYF.

The genes are TRBV18 and TRBJ2-6; 8 nucleotides match TRBD1. This CDR3 is 16 amino acids long. The V gene's germline CDR1 is KGHSH and CDR2 LQKENI. V lost 2 bases to trimming and J lost 4 bases; unmatched junction nucleotides: 4. DNA of the CDR3: TGTGCCAGCTCACCATTGACAGGGGCCGGGGCCAACGTCCTGACTTTC. Its protein is CASSPLTGAGANVLTF.

The count of this clone is one. This chain links TRBV29-1 with TRBJ2-2; TRBD2 matches 9 bases. Per germline, CDR1 SQVTM and CDR2 ANQGSEA. Trimming at V came to 6 bases and at J to 6 bases, leaving 11 bases not matched to a gene. CDR3 size: 15 residues. CDR3: CSVSGGRAGSGELFF. The DNA for the CDR3 is TGCAGCGTATCGGGCGGGAGGGCCGGCTCCGGGGAGCTGTTTTTT.

The chain links TRBV4-1 to TRBJ1-5; D not certain. The germline V gene encodes CDR1 MGHRA and CDR2 YSYEKL. With 0 bases removed from V and 3 bases from J, the gap between germline ends came to 9 bases. The CDR3 is 15 residues long. The CDR3 is CASSQDSGNNQPQHF. The DNA for the CDR3 is TGCGCCAGCAGCCAAGATTCAGGTAACAATCAGCCCCAGCATTTT.

The chain carries TRBV4-3 and TRBJ2-7, with D tentatively TRBD2 (6 bases). Germline V CDR1 and CDR2: LGHNA, YSLEER. V dropped 3 bases and J dropped 3 bases, with 12 bases sitting between them. CDR3 length equals 14 residues. CDR3 in DNA: TGCGCCAGCAGCCAGTCTAGCGTCAACTACGAGCAGTACTTC. Protein sequence: CASSQSSVNYEQYF.

The V gene is TRBV11-2, the J gene TRBJ1-2; D ambiguous. V lost 5 bases and J 1 base, leaving 14 bases between the germline ends. The CDR3 runs 15 residues. Germline-derived CDR1 and CDR2 are SGHAT and FQNNGV. CDR3 amino acids: CASSPRVPLNYGYTF. The CDR3 DNA is TGTGCCAGCAGCCCCCGGGTCCCCCTTAACTATGGCTACACCTTC.

Only a few counts were recorded for this clone. V is TRBV5-4 and J is TRBJ1-1; 7 bases align to TRBD1. Germline CDR1 SGHNT, CDR2 YYREEE (reference sequence). The CDR3 length is 15 residues. V dropped 4 bases and J dropped 7; count of bases not matched to a gene: 13. In nucleotides, the CDR3 is TGTGCCAGCAGCCGGGGACAGCTCAGCCCCAGTGAAGCTTTCTTT. Residues: CASSRGQLSPSEAFF.

The CDR3 bases are TGTGCCAGCAGCACTCATACTCGGACTGAAGCTTTCTTT. Amino acids: CASSTHTRTEAFF. V is TRBV9 and J is TRBJ1-1; D is unresolved. V was clipped by 4 bases and J by 5 bases, with 12 bases between them. This CDR3 is built from 13 residues. CDR1 is SGDLS, CDR2 YYNGEE, per germline.

The chain employs TRBV19 and TRBJ2-1, with 9 bases matching TRBD2. Losses at the gene ends were 3 bases for V and 8 bases for J; bases not matched to a gene: 8. The V gene's germline CDR1 is LNHDA and CDR2 SQIVND (reference sequence). The length of the CDR3 is 15 residues. In DNA form, the CDR3 reads TGTGCCAGTAGTATGTTGATAGCGGGAGCGGATGAGCAGTTCTTC. Encoded protein: CASSMLIAGADEQFF.

The chain links TRBV30 to TRBJ1-5; D is unclear. V shed 1 base and J shed 4 bases, with 11 bases lying between them. Germline V gene sequence: CDR1 GTSNPN, CDR2 SVGIG (reference sequence). The length of the CDR3 is 14 residues. In nucleotides, the CDR3 is TGTGCCTGGAGTGCTAGCAGATCAAATCAGCCCCAGCATTTT. This sequence encodes CAWSASRSNQPQHF.

The chain uses TRBV28 and TRBJ1-5; D remains ambiguous. V lost 3 bases, J lost 0 bases, and 12 bases lay in between. Germline V gene lookup returns CDR1 MDHEN and CDR2 SYDVKM. The CDR3 is 16 residues long. CDR3 sequence (DNA): TGTGCCAGCAGTTTTGCTTCGTCGGTTAGCAATCAGCCCCAGCATTTT. Encoded protein: CASSFASSVSNQPQHF.

Only a few counts were recorded for this clone. V usage is TRBV13 and J usage is TRBJ2-7, with 11 bases aligning to TRBD2. The ends lost 5 bases at V and 4 bases at J; junction bases unmatched: 7. The CDR3 runs 15 residues. Germline V CDR1 and CDR2: PRHDT, FYEKMQ (reference sequence). For the CDR3, the DNA is TGTGCCAGCAGCCAAACTAGCGGGAGAGGGTACGAGCAGTACTTC. Protein sequence: CASSQTSGRGYEQYF. The complete variable domain, with remaining parts taken from reference TRBV13 and TRBJ2-7, reads AAGVIQSPRHLIKEKRETATLKCYPIPRHDTVYWYQQGPGQDPQFLISFYEKMQSDKGSIPDRFSAQQFSDYHSELNMSSLELGDSALYFCASSQTSGRGYEQYFGPGTRLTVT.

This chain joins TRBV7-2 and TRBJ1-3; 8 bases align to TRBD1. Germline CDR1 is SGHTA and CDR2 is FQGNSA. The CDR3 spans 15 residues. V lost 1 base to trimming and J lost 2 bases; unmatched junction nucleotides: 1. The CDR3 reads CASSLGTGPGNTIYF. In DNA form, the CDR3 reads TGTGCCAGCAGCTTAGGGACAGGGCCTGGAAACACCATATATTTT.

V is TRBV6-1 and J is TRBJ2-7; TRBD1 aligns across 10 bases. This CDR3 spans 15 amino acids. After removal of 2 bases from V and 5 bases from J, the junction contained 6 bases not matched to a gene. Germline CDR1 MNHNS, CDR2 SASEGT. The CDR3 nucleotides read TGTGCCAGCAGTGAACCGGGACAGGGGAGCAACGAGCAGTACTTC. Amino acid sequence: CASSEPGQGSNEQYF.

The chain is built from TRBV20-1 and TRBJ2-7, with D possibly being TRBD2 (5 bases). From germline, CDR1 is DFQATT and CDR2 SNEGSKA (reference sequence). The CDR3 length is 11 residues. Trimming pared 6 bases from V and 2 bases from J, leaving 8 bases between. CDR3 nucleotide sequence: TGCAGTGCCGGACTGACCTACGAGCAGTACTTC. This encodes CSAGLTYEQYF.

V and J are TRBV28 and TRBJ2-7; 10 bases align to TRBD2. V dropped 10 bases and J dropped 4; count of bases not matched to a gene: 16. Germline values: CDR1 MDHEN, CDR2 SYDVKM. The CDR3 extends over 16 amino acids. The CDR3 DNA is TGTGCCACCACGAGTGCCGGAGCTAGCGGGAGTTACGAGCAGTACTTC. Translated: CATTSAGASGSYEQYF.

This clone was detected only once. The rearrangement joins TRBV9 to TRBJ2-2; 10 positions agree with TRBD1. Trimming at V came to 9 bases and at J to 3 bases, leaving 5 bases not matched to a gene. In germline, CDR1 is SGDLS, CDR2 YYNGEE. The CDR3 covers 14 residues. CDR3 sequence: CATGQGIDTGELFF. CDR3 DNA: TGTGCCACGGGACAGGGGATCGACACCGGGGAGCTGTTTTTT.

V and J are TRBV18 and TRBJ2-6, with D hard to call. CDR3 size: 15 residues. Germline V gene lookup returns CDR1 KGHSH and CDR2 LQKENI. V was pared by 3 bases and J by 0 bases, with 6 bases between. CDR3 sequence (DNA): TGTGCCAGCTCACCGCAGGACTCTGGGGCCAACGTCCTGACTTTC. It translates to CASSPQDSGANVLTF.

The J gene is TRBJ2-2, the V gene TRBV6-1, with a possible D match to TRBD1 (6 bases). The CDR3 is 13 amino acids. Germline CDR1 MNHNS, CDR2 SASEGT. Trimming took off 3 bases at V and 7 bases at J, with 9 bases between the two ends. CDR3 coding DNA: TGTGCCAGCAGTGACAGGGGCGACGGGGAGCTGTTTTTT. As protein: CASSDRGDGELFF.

This chain uses TRBV19 with TRBJ1-5, with 7 positions matching TRBD1. Trimming took 3 bases from V and 6 from J; bases not matched to a gene: 8. Germline-derived CDR1 and CDR2 are LNHDA and SQIVND (reference sequence). The length of the CDR3 is 15 residues. CDR3 region: CASSIQGGPGQPQHF. For the CDR3, the DNA is TGTGCCAGTAGTATTCAAGGGGGCCCGGGTCAGCCCCAGCATTTT.

The chain has TRBV15 and TRBJ2-7; 11 bases align to TRBD2. The germline gives CDR1 LNHNV, CDR2 YYDKDF (reference sequence). The CDR3 is made up of 17 amino acids. Trimming cost V 3 bases and J 5 bases; bases outside gene matches: 12. The CDR3 region is CATSRGLAARPGDEQYF. Here the CDR3 DNA reads TGTGCCACCAGCAGGGGACTAGCGGCCAGGCCGGGGGACGAGCAGTACTTC.

This chain uses TRBV5-1 with TRBJ2-5, with 9 bases matching TRBD2. The CDR3 contains 16 residues. CDR1 and CDR2 (germline): SGHRS, YFSETQ. The ends lost 6 bases at V and 4 bases at J; junction bases unmatched: 13. CDR3 amino acids: CASNKGLAGEGETQYF. In DNA form, the CDR3 reads TGCGCCAGCAACAAGGGGTTAGCGGGAGAAGGAGAGACCCAGTACTTC.

The J gene is TRBJ2-5, the V gene TRBV5-1; 12 bases are a match to TRBD1. This CDR3 region has 14 residues. J lost 5 bases, V lost 4 bases, and 3 bases had no gene match. CDR1 and CDR2 (germline): SGHRS, YFSETQ. The DNA of the CDR3 is TGCGCCAGCAGCCCAGGGACAGGGGGCGAGACCCAGTACTTC. Residues: CASSPGTGGETQYF.

This rearrangement joins TRBV9 to TRBJ2-1; 14 nucleotides match TRBD2. This CDR3 comprises 20 residues. Germline values: CDR1 SGDLS, CDR2 YYNGEE. The V segment lost 2 bases and the J segment 7 bases; nucleotides outside the gene matches: 17. DNA for the CDR3: TGTGCCAGCAGCGTCGCTGCTGGTGGGACTAGCGGGAGTGGCCGAAATGAGCAGTTCTTC. As protein: CASSVAAGGTSGSGRNEQFF. Drawing the rest from reference TRBV9 and TRBJ2-1, the complete variable domain is DSGVTQTPKHLITATGQRVTLRCSPRSGDLSVYWYQQSLDQGLQFLIQYYNGEERAKGNILERFSAQQFPDLHSELNLSSLELGDSALYFCASSVAAGGTSGSGRNEQFFGPGTRLTVL.

This clone has a single count. The rearrangement uses TRBV28 and TRBJ1-2; 9 bases map to TRBD1. V shed 7 bases and J 5 bases; nucleotides not matched to a gene: 8. CDR3 length: 14 residues. CDR1 is MDHEN and CDR2 is SYDVKM in the germline V gene. Here the CDR3 reads CASTPGQGTYGYTF. CDR3 nucleotide sequence: TGTGCCAGCACCCCGGGACAGGGAACTTATGGCTACACCTTC.

This clone came up a few times. The gene calls are TRBV9 and TRBJ2-3; the match to TRBD2 covers 8 bases. CDR1 is SGDLS, CDR2 YYNGEE, per germline. V lost 0 bases, J lost 5 bases, and 8 bases stayed unmatched. CDR3 length: 16 residues. CDR3 sequence reads: CASSVGEGLAGDTQYF. In DNA, the CDR3 is TGTGCCAGCAGCGTAGGTGAGGGGCTAGCGGGAGATACGCAGTATTTT.

This clone was recorded a few times. The chain uses TRBV7-3 and TRBJ2-3, with TRBD2 matching over 10 bases. The V gene end was trimmed by 5 bases and the J gene end by 4 bases; junction bases not matched to a gene: 9. The CDR3 contains 16 residues. Germline-derived CDR1 and CDR2 are SGHTA and FQGTGA. The CDR3 DNA is TGTGCCAGCAGCCCCACCCTAGCGGGAGAAGCAGATACGCAGTATTTT. Its protein product is CASSPTLAGEADTQYF.